This entry features one T cell receptor beta chain sequence. TCRdb fed the RT-PCR reads into MiXCR, producing one record per CDR3 protein. The sample records fewer than 800,000 distinct CDR3 sequences, 14% being singletons. Sequenced: memory CD4+ T cells from blood. The receptor's source is a female donor in good health, serving as a healthy control.

CDR3 bases: TGTGCCAGCAATCGCCCAGGGTCATCCGAGCAGTACTTC. This translates into CASNRPGSSEQYF. This sequence joins TRBV6-2 or TRBV6-3 and TRBJ2-7; D perhaps matches TRBD1 (5 bases). The CDR3 covers 13 residues. Per the germline V gene, CDR1 is MNHEY and CDR2 is SVGEGT. Trimming took 7 bases from V and 6 from J, leaving 16 bases between them.